One and the same sample provided the 28 T cell receptor beta chains below, sequenced in a study of CD8 T cells in Susac syndrome. Random hexamers were used to reverse transcribe 0.5 to 1 ug of RNA. TCRdb fed the immunoSEQ multiplex PCR reads into MiXCR, producing one record per CDR3 protein. Among some 200,000 distinct CDR3 sequences listed, approximately 95% were seen once. What was sequenced was CD4+ T cells from PBMCs. These receptor sequences come from a human donor with Susac syndrome.

The chain combines TRBV20-1 with TRBJ1-2; D uncertain. CDR3 length: 11 amino acids. Per the germline V gene, CDR1 is DFQATT and CDR2 is SNEGSKA (reference sequence). V gave up 3 bases and J gave up 6 bases, with 8 bases separating them. The CDR3 sequence is CSASLTNGYTF. The CDR3 coding sequence is TGCAGTGCTAGTCTGACAAATGGCTACACCTTC.

This chain connects TRBV25-1 to TRBJ1-2, with no clear D. The CDR3 covers 12 residues. Germline V gene sequence: CDR1 MGHDK, CDR2 SYGVNS. Trimming left V 6 bases short and J 4 bases short, with 9 bases between. In DNA form, the CDR3 reads TGTGCCAGCAGCCAGGTTGCCTATGGCTACACCTTC. Residues: CASSQVAYGYTF.

The V gene is TRBV9, the J gene TRBJ2-2; D call uncertain. The CDR3 sequence is 14 residues long. The germline V gene encodes CDR1 SGDLS and CDR2 YYNGEE. Trimming cost V 0 bases and J 3 bases, with 6 bases left between them. The CDR3 DNA sequence: TGTGCCAGCAGCGTAGTAACCCACACCGGGGAGCTGTTTTTT. This codes for CASSVVTHTGELFF. Supplemented by reference TRBV9 and TRBJ2-2, the full variable domain reads DSGVTQTPKHLITATGQRVTLRCSPRSGDLSVYWYQQSLDQGLQFLIQYYNGEERAKGNILERFSAQQFPDLHSELNLSSLELGDSALYFCASSVVTHTGELFFGEGSRLTVL.

V and J are TRBV12-3 or TRBV12-4 and TRBJ1-1, with no clear D. This CDR3 has 11 amino acids. V lost 6 bases to trimming and J lost 9 bases, with 11 bases between them. CDR3 nucleotides: TGTGCCAGCAGCCTGGACGGAAAAGCTTTCTTT. This codes for CASSLDGKAFF.

This clonotype was seen only once. The chain uses TRBV6-1 and TRBJ2-4, with 10 bases lining up with TRBD2. The V segment lost 6 bases and the J segment 8 bases; nucleotides outside the gene matches: 13. CDR1 and CDR2 (germline): MNHNS, SASEGT. CDR3 length: 16 residues. The CDR3 spells CASSPRSGGAPDIQYF. As DNA, the CDR3 is TGTGCCAGCAGCCCCCGGAGCGGGGGGGCCCCGGACATTCAGTACTTC.

In DNA, the CDR3 is TGCGCCAGCAGCCAAGAACCAGGGGTGAACTATGGCTACACCTTC. It is translated as CASSQEPGVNYGYTF. The chain is built from TRBV4-1 and TRBJ1-2; the D gene is possibly TRBD1 (6 bases). V was pared by 0 bases and J by 2 bases, with 10 bases between. Per germline, CDR1 MGHRA and CDR2 YSYEKL. This CDR3 comprises 15 residues.

V and J are TRBV29-1 and TRBJ1-2, with 7 positions matching TRBD1. CDR1 is SQVTM and CDR2 is ANQGSEA in the germline V gene. This CDR3 has 12 residues. CDR3 nucleotides: TGCAGTACAGGGGAAACGGAGTATGGCTACACCTTC. It codes for CSTGETEYGYTF.

The rearrangement links TRBV7-9 to TRBJ1-1; 10 positions agree with TRBD1. CDR1 and CDR2 from the germline V gene are SEHNR and FQNEAQ (reference sequence). The CDR3 has 15 residues. V shed 5 bases, J shed 7 bases, and the junction held 10 bases outside the gene matches. The CDR3 region has the DNA TGTGCCAGCAGCGCCAGGGACAGGGGAGGAGGTGAAGCTTTCTTT. As protein: CASSARDRGGGEAFF.

The chain employs TRBV12-3 or TRBV12-4 and TRBJ2-7; the D gene is possibly TRBD2 (5 bases). Trimming pared 6 bases from V and 12 bases from J, leaving 15 bases between. CDR3 length: 11 amino acids. The CDR3 is CASRPRGPLYF. CDR3 sequence (DNA): TGTGCCAGCAGACCCCGGGGTCCGCTGTACTTC.

The chain employs TRBV29-1 and TRBJ2-1; 13 nucleotides align to TRBD2. Germline V CDR1 and CDR2: SQVTM, ANQGSEA. CDR3 size: 14 residues. J was trimmed by 6 bases and V by 4 bases; bases with no gene match: 3. CDR3: CSVGRTSGSNEQFF. CDR3 sequence (DNA): TGCAGCGTTGGCAGGACTAGCGGGAGCAATGAGCAGTTCTTC.

The rearrangement uses TRBV18 and TRBJ1-3; D is unresolved. The CDR3 extends over 16 amino acids. Germline CDR1 and CDR2: KGHSH and LQKENI. Trimming took 1 base from V and 4 from J, leaving 14 bases between them. The CDR3 bases are TGTGCCAGCTCACCACAAGCCGAGGGAGCCGGAAACACCATATATTTT. Protein product: CASSPQAEGAGNTIYF.

This chain connects TRBV14 to TRBJ2-2, with D possibly matching TRBD1 (6 bases). CDR3 length: 16 amino acids. Germline lookup yields CDR1 SGHDN and CDR2 FVKESK. Trimming took 1 base from V and 4 from J, leaving 13 bases between them. CDR3 in DNA: TGTGCCAGCAGCCAAGTACAGGGTCAAGGCACCGGGGAGCTGTTTTTT. It translates to CASSQVQGQGTGELFF.

CDR3 protein: CASTTYRVNSPLHF. DNA of the CDR3: TGTGCCAGCACTACATACAGGGTTAATTCACCCCTCCACTTT. The rearrangement joins TRBV12-3 or TRBV12-4 to TRBJ1-6; tentatively, D is TRBD1 (6 bases). Trimming shortened V by 7 bases and J by 6 bases, and 13 bases separated the two germline ends. This CDR3 is 14 amino acids long.

The chain links TRBV25-1 to TRBJ1-1; D remains unclear. V lost 4 bases, J lost 4 bases, and 10 bases lay in between. Germline V gene lookup returns CDR1 MGHDK and CDR2 SYGVNS. The CDR3 totals 13 residues. Written as DNA, the CDR3 is TGTGCCAGCAGTGCAACTTCGGGCACTGAAGCTTTCTTT. This translates into CASSATSGTEAFF.

The chain links TRBV6-5 to TRBJ2-2, with TRBD1 matching over 9 bases. V trimming: 2 bases; J trimming: 3 bases; junction bases outside the gene matches: 4. There are 16 residues in the CDR3. In germline, CDR1 is MNHEY, CDR2 SVGAGI. The CDR3, as DNA: TGTGCCAGCAGTTACGATGGACAGGGGTACACCGGGGAGCTGTTTTTT. It is translated as CASSYDGQGYTGELFF.

This clonotype was detected once. The chain is built from TRBV7-9 and TRBJ1-5; TRBD1 matches at 7 bases. The CDR3 contains 18 residues. V was clipped by 5 bases and J by 2 bases; unmatched bases: 15. Germline CDR1 and CDR2: SEHNR and FQNEAQ (reference sequence). The CDR3 DNA is TGTGCCAGCAGCCCGCACCCGACAGGGACAGTTGGCAATCAGCCCCAGCATTTT. It yields the protein CASSPHPTGTVGNQPQHF.

This clonotype was recorded once. CDR3 sequence: CASSVDPTGALSEKLFF. The DNA of the CDR3 is TGTGCCAGCAGCGTAGACCCGACAGGGGCGCTTAGTGAAAAACTGTTTTTT. V gene TRBV9 combines with J gene TRBJ1-4, with 8 bases matching TRBD1. The CDR3 sequence is 17 residues long. The germline CDR1 and CDR2 sequences are SGDLS and YYNGEE. Trimming took 0 bases from V and 7 from J; bases not matched to a gene: 11.

The V and J genes are TRBV15 and TRBJ1-4; the D is unclear. The germline gives CDR1 LNHNV, CDR2 YYDKDF (reference sequence). CDR3 length: 15 residues. V was trimmed by 3 bases and J by 9 bases, leaving 17 bases between them. The DNA for the CDR3 is TGTGCCACCAGCAGCAAAGGAAGGATGAATCAAAAACTGTTTTTT. Residues: CATSSKGRMNQKLFF. The full variable domain, rest sourced from reference TRBV15 and TRBJ1-4, is DAMVIQNPRYQVTQFGKPVTLSCSQTLNHNVMYWYQQKSSQAPKLLFHYYDKDFNNEADTPDNFQSRRPNTSFCFLDIRSPGLGDTAMYLCATSSKGRMNQKLFFGSGTQLSVL.

The chain carries TRBV3-1 and TRBJ1-2; D remains unclear. V shed 0 bases and J shed 5 bases, with 13 bases lying between them. The CDR3 covers 15 residues. Looked up from germline, CDR1 is LGHDT and CDR2 is YNNKEL (reference sequence). The CDR3 DNA reads TGTGCCAGCAGCCAAGATTTGGTCCAGAGTTATGGCTACACCTTC. As protein: CASSQDLVQSYGYTF.

The chain has TRBV5-1 and TRBJ2-3, with a tentative D call TRBD2 (7 bases). V gave up 5 bases and J gave up 2 bases, with 15 bases separating them. Germline V gene sequence: CDR1 SGHRS, CDR2 YFSETQ. This CDR3 is 15 amino acids long. The CDR3 region is CASSGSAGATDTQYF. As DNA, the CDR3 is TGCGCCAGCAGTGGGTCGGCGGGGGCCACAGATACGCAGTATTTT. Drawing the rest from reference TRBV5-1 and TRBJ2-3, the complete variable domain is KAGVTQTPRYLIKTRGQQVTLSCSPISGHRSVSWYQQTPGQGLQFLFEYFSETQRNKGNFPGRFSGRQFSNSRSEMNVSTLELGDSALYLCASSGSAGATDTQYFGPGTRLTVL.

The chain is built from TRBV29-1 and TRBJ2-2; perhaps TRBD1 as D (6 bases). Germline V CDR1 and CDR2: SQVTM, ANQGSEA. This CDR3 comprises 14 residues. V dropped 5 bases and J dropped 1 base, with 11 bases sitting between them. CDR3 nucleotide sequence: TGCAGCGTTCGACACAGGGAGAACACCGGGGAGCTGTTTTTT. Residues: CSVRHRENTGELFF.

The chain couples TRBV12-3 or TRBV12-4 to TRBJ1-1; no clear D. Trimming took off 3 bases at V and 4 bases at J, with 9 bases between the two ends. The CDR3 runs 13 residues. The CDR3 sequence: CASSFGWGTEAFF. In nucleotides, the CDR3 is TGTGCCAGCAGTTTCGGGTGGGGCACTGAAGCTTTCTTT.

The genes are TRBV25-1 and TRBJ1-2; D might be TRBD1 (5 bases). The germline CDR1 and CDR2 sequences are MGHDK and SYGVNS. Between the trimmed V and J ends, which lost 3 bases and 8 bases, there was a span of 13 bases. The CDR3 runs to 13 residues. The CDR3 nucleotides read TGTGCCAGCAGTGAGATCAGGGATAGCGGCTACACCTTC. Protein: CASSEIRDSGYTF.

This chain links TRBV1 with TRBJ1-2. TRBV1 is flagged as a pseudogene. The CDR3 runs to 19 residues. CDR3 loop: CTSSSQVSLDRGQRHGYTF. The CDR3 DNA is TGCACCAGCAGCTCCCAAGTATCGTTAGACCGGGGACAAAGGCATGGCTACACCTTC.

This sequence joins TRBV20-1 and TRBJ1-2; TRBD1 agrees at 8 bases. CDR3 length equals 13 residues. The V gene's germline CDR1 is DFQATT and CDR2 SNEGSKA (reference sequence). With V trimmed by 3 bases and J by 7 bases, 7 bases remained unmatched. For the CDR3, the DNA is TGCAGTGCTAGGATAGGGACAGGAGCTGGCTACACCTTC. This translates into CSARIGTGAGYTF.

The rearrangement uses TRBV2 and TRBJ2-6; D is uncertain. The CDR3 extends over 15 amino acids. Trimming took off 0 bases at V and 0 bases at J, with 3 bases between the two ends. In germline, CDR1 is SNHLY, CDR2 FYNNEI. CDR3 residues: CASSEAISGANVLTF. CDR3 nucleotides: TGTGCCAGCAGTGAAGCGATCTCTGGGGCCAACGTCCTGACTTTC. The full variable domain, in which reference TRBV2 and TRBJ2-6 provide the parts outside the CDR3, is EPEVTQTPSHQVTQMGQEVILRCVPISNHLYFYWYRQILGQKVEFLVSFYNNEISEKSEIFDDQFSVERPDGSNFTLKIRSTKLEDSAMYFCASSEAISGANVLTFGAGSRLTVL.

The V and J genes are TRBV29-1 and TRBJ1-2; D possibly corresponds to TRBD1 (6 bases). Trimming left V 3 bases short and J 2 bases short, with 13 bases between. The CDR3 covers 14 residues. Germline-derived CDR1 and CDR2 are SQVTM and ANQGSEA. CDR3 nucleotide sequence: TGCAGCGTTGACTCGAGAACAGGGAACTATGGCTACACCTTC. Its protein product is CSVDSRTGNYGYTF.

The CDR3 region is CASSLKVWGAEAFF. CDR3 DNA sequence: TGTGCCAGCAGTTTAAAGGTTTGGGGTGCCGAAGCTTTCTTT. The rearrangement uses TRBV27 and TRBJ1-1; no reliable D call. Per germline, CDR1 MNHEY and CDR2 SMNVEV (reference sequence). There are 14 residues in the CDR3. Trimming took 2 bases from V and 8 from J, leaving 15 bases between them.